This TCR beta chain came from a study of HIV-infected patients and healthy controls. Follow-up blood was drawn about 14 weeks, roughly three months, after antiretroviral therapy began. All unsorted peripheral T cells were captured because whole blood was used without fractionation. cDNA was made from about 510 ng RNA using alpha and beta constant primers. Alpha and beta chain libraries were made separately by chain-specific third strand synthesis with multiplexing indices. MiXCR, applied by TCRdb to the 5' RACE reads, yields one record per CDR3 protein. The sample has 18,000 or so distinct CDR3 sequences; 8.5% are singletons. Between the trimmed V and J ends, which lost 2 bases and 6 bases, there was a span of 10 bases. This CDR3 has 13 amino acids. Germline assignment: CDR1 SEHNR and CDR2 FQNEAQ (reference sequence). Whole-study results and caveats: Mean usage of eight alpha and eight beta V genes differed significantly in HIV-infected patients versus controls. Compared with controls, mean Gini indices were significantly raised in HIV-infected repertoires, possibly indicating oligoclonality. Healthy controls shared more CDR3 sequences between individuals than HIV-infected patients did.

There are many counts of this clonotype. Its matching antigen is unknown. This TCR was sampled from an adult with HIV infection. Sequenced material: blood, taken during antiretroviral therapy. The chain carries TRBV7-9 and TRBJ1-2, with no clear D. CDR3 sequence reads: CASSLYLGHGYTF. CDR3 bases: TGTGCCAGCAGCTTATACCTAGGACATGGCTACACCTTC.